This entry lists 24 T cell receptor beta chains sequenced from one sample in a study of CD8 T cells in Susac syndrome. Random-hexamer reverse transcription was applied to roughly 0.5 to 1 ug RNA. TCRdb called the immunoSEQ multiplex PCR reads again in MiXCR, with one record for every CDR3 protein. The sample holds roughly 330,000 distinct CDR3 sequences, just over 90% seen once. The sample comprised CD4+ T cells from PBMCs. The origin of the receptors is a human donor with multiple sclerosis.

The J gene is TRBJ2-1, the V gene TRBV19; D call uncertain. Looked up from germline, CDR1 is LNHDA and CDR2 is SQIVND (reference sequence). This CDR3 is built from 15 residues. The V gene lost 4 bases and the J gene lost 2 bases, with 12 bases spanning the gap. The CDR3 sequence is CASSTSIRAYNEQFF. The CDR3 DNA reads as TGTGCCAGTAGTACAAGTATCCGGGCCTACAATGAGCAGTTCTTC.

The V gene is TRBV2, the J gene TRBJ2-3; D is possibly TRBD2 (5 bases). V was pared by 9 bases and J by 2 bases, with 15 bases between. There are 14 residues in the CDR3. CDR1 is SNHLY and CDR2 is FYNNEI in the germline V gene. The DNA of the CDR3 is TGTGCCAGAGACCTTCCGGGGTCCACAGATACGCAGTATTTT. Amino acid sequence: CARDLPGSTDTQYF.

The rearrangement joins TRBV15 to TRBJ2-6; D is undetermined. V was trimmed by 0 bases and J by 0 bases, leaving 12 bases between them. Germline V gene lookup returns CDR1 LNHNV and CDR2 YYDKDF (reference sequence). The CDR3 extends over 18 amino acids. CDR3 residues: CATSRDVNRASGANVLTF. In DNA, the CDR3 is TGTGCCACCAGCAGAGACGTGAACAGAGCCTCTGGGGCCAACGTCCTGACTTTC.

The chain employs TRBV7-9 and TRBJ2-7; weak D call: TRBD1 (8 bases). The CDR3 spans 15 residues. Between the trimmed V and J ends, which lost 5 bases and 2 bases, there was a span of 16 bases. CDR1 and CDR2 from the germline V gene are SEHNR and FQNEAQ (reference sequence). The CDR3 DNA is TGTGCCAGCAGCCCTTGGACAGGGAGGGCCTACGAGCAGTACTTC. Amino acid sequence: CASSPWTGRAYEQYF.

This rearrangement joins TRBV24-1 to TRBJ2-3, with a tentative D call TRBD1 (6 bases). Germline loops: CDR1 KGHDR, CDR2 SFDVKD. Between the trimmed V and J ends, which lost 4 bases and 4 bases, there was a span of 17 bases. This CDR3 spans 16 amino acids. The CDR3 bases are TGTGCCACCAGTGACCCGAACTCGAAGGGGGCAGATACGCAGTATTTT. Encoded protein: CATSDPNSKGADTQYF.

The chain joins TRBV6-2 or TRBV6-3 to TRBJ2-2; 7 bases match TRBD2. V lost 2 bases to trimming and J lost 4 bases; unmatched junction nucleotides: 7. The CDR3 sequence is 16 residues long. CDR1 is MNHEY and CDR2 is SVGEGT in the germline V gene. The CDR3 region has the DNA TGTGCCAGCAGTTACGGGCTAGCGGAGACCACCGGGGAGCTGTTTTTT. Protein: CASSYGLAETTGELFF.

This chain uses TRBV5-1 with TRBJ2-3; D not certain. V lost 7 bases, J lost 2 bases, and 14 bases lay in between. The CDR3 runs to 14 residues. Germline loops: CDR1 SGHRS, CDR2 YFSETQ. The chain's CDR3 is CASRLISVTDTQYF. Written as DNA, the CDR3 is TGCGCCAGCCGGCTCATTTCTGTCACAGATACGCAGTATTTT.

This clonotype was detected only once. The chain couples TRBV25-1 to TRBJ1-2; TRBD1 aligns across 9 bases. With 6 bases clipped from V and 4 bases from J, the junction kept 9 bases outside the gene matches. In germline, CDR1 is MGHDK, CDR2 SYGVNS. The CDR3 is 15 residues long. The chain's CDR3 is CASSEEGQGLYGYTF. The CDR3 DNA is TGTGCCAGCAGCGAGGAGGGACAGGGACTCTATGGCTACACCTTC.

This clonotype was observed a few times. The chain carries TRBV29-1 and TRBJ1-1; D is perhaps TRBD1 (6 bases). The CDR3 has 13 residues. CDR1 is SQVTM and CDR2 is ANQGSEA in the germline V gene. V was clipped by 4 bases and J by 3 bases, with 12 bases between them. The CDR3 protein is CSVALGGHTEAFF. The CDR3 DNA reads TGCAGCGTTGCCTTAGGGGGGCACACTGAAGCTTTCTTT.

This chain connects TRBV7-3 to TRBJ2-5; 7 positions match TRBD2. The CDR3 consists of 15 residues. CDR1 and CDR2 from the germline V gene are SGHTA and FQGTGA. J lost 5 bases, V lost 4 bases, and 10 bases had no gene match. In DNA, the CDR3 is TGTGCCAGCAGCTCCTCAGGCGGGAGAGCGGAGACCCAGTACTTC. Translation gives CASSSSGGRAETQYF. Drawing the rest from reference TRBV7-3 and TRBJ2-5, the complete variable domain is GAGVSQTPSNKVTEKGKYVELRCDPISGHTALYWYRQSLGQGPEFLIYFQGTGAADDSGLPNDRFFAVRPEGSVSTLKIQRTERGDSAVYLCASSSSGGRAETQYFGPGTRLLVL.

J is TRBJ1-1 and V is TRBV5-6; a possible D gene is TRBD1 (5 bases). V was trimmed by 0 bases and J by 7 bases, leaving 7 bases between them. The CDR3 contains 12 residues. CDR1 and CDR2 from the germline V gene are SGHDT and YYEEEE. CDR3: CASSLAGFEAFF. The CDR3 DNA reads TGTGCCAGCAGCTTGGCAGGGTTTGAAGCTTTCTTT.

The rearrangement uses TRBV20-1 and TRBJ1-5; possibly TRBD1 for D (6 bases). V lost 0 bases, J lost 0 bases, and 18 bases lay in between. Germline lookup yields CDR1 DFQATT and CDR2 SNEGSKA (reference sequence). The CDR3 extends over 18 amino acids. The CDR3 sequence is CSARDLKATGLSNQPQHF. CDR3 nucleotides: TGCAGTGCTAGAGATCTTAAGGCGACAGGACTTAGCAATCAGCCCCAGCATTTT.

The chain combines TRBV27 with TRBJ1-2; D unresolved. CDR1 is MNHEY, CDR2 SMNVEV, per germline (reference sequence). V was cut by 6 bases and J by 4 bases, with 21 bases left in between. The CDR3 has 16 amino acids. For the CDR3, the DNA is TGTGCCAGCAGCCCTCGCGGAGGAGATTCGGGCTATGGCTACACCTTC. Amino acids: CASSPRGGDSGYGYTF.

The gene calls are TRBV20-1 and TRBJ2-3, with D possibly matching TRBD1 (6 bases). Germline values: CDR1 DFQATT, CDR2 SNEGSKA (reference sequence). The V gene lost 5 bases and the J gene lost 3 bases, with 15 bases spanning the gap. The CDR3 sequence is 14 residues long. Written as DNA, the CDR3 is TGCAGTGCTCTAACTCCAGGGGTGACAGATACGCAGTATTTT. Residues: CSALTPGVTDTQYF.

CDR3 region: CASSLELPNTEAFF. The CDR3 DNA reads as TGCGCCAGCAGCTTGGAACTCCCCAACACTGAAGCTTTCTTT. This chain joins TRBV5-1 and TRBJ1-1; D not certain. CDR1 is SGHRS, CDR2 YFSETQ, per germline. The CDR3 runs 14 residues. V was shortened by 0 bases and J by 2 bases, with 8 bases between the two germline ends.

The V call is TRBV11-2, the J call TRBJ1-2; D perhaps matches TRBD1 (5 bases). Germline-derived CDR1 and CDR2 are SGHAT and FQNNGV. This CDR3 contains 13 residues. The V gene lost 3 bases and the J gene lost 7 bases, with 12 bases spanning the gap. The CDR3: CASSFASGGGYTF. The DNA for the CDR3 is TGTGCCAGCAGCTTCGCTTCGGGGGGTGGCTACACCTTC.

This sequence joins TRBV20-1 and TRBJ1-2; no clear D. This CDR3 region has 17 residues. In germline, CDR1 is DFQATT, CDR2 SNEGSKA (reference sequence). Trimming removed 1 base from V and 2 bases from J, with 20 bases in between. The CDR3 DNA reads as TGCAGTGCTAGAGGGCGTCAGACTAGTTTACGAAACTATGGCTACACCTTC. Translated: CSARGRQTSLRNYGYTF.

J is TRBJ2-7 and V is TRBV7-2; D gene ambiguous. CDR3 length: 10 amino acids. Germline CDR1 reads SGHTA; CDR2 reads FQGNSA. The germline V and J ends were trimmed by 11 bases and 7 bases, with 12 bases remaining between them. The CDR3 nucleotides are TGTGCCGCCCCGGGCCGGGAGCAGTACTTC. Translation gives CAAPGREQYF.

Only one count was recorded for this clonotype. The rearrangement joins TRBV4-1 to TRBJ2-3; D possibly matches TRBD1 or TRBD2 (6 bases each). V dropped 1 base and J dropped 4 bases, with 24 bases sitting between them. The V gene's germline CDR1 is MGHRA and CDR2 YSYEKL. The CDR3 sequence is 19 residues long. The CDR3 loop reads CASSQGGPRGGGMADTQYF. CDR3 coding DNA: TGCGCCAGCAGCCAAGGAGGTCCCCGAGGAGGGGGTATGGCAGATACGCAGTATTTT.

CDR3 protein: CASSTHRGPNYGYTF. The DNA of the CDR3 is TGTGCCAGCAGCACGCACCGGGGGCCTAACTATGGCTACACCTTC. J is TRBJ1-2 and V is TRBV3-1, with a weak D call TRBD1 (6 bases). The CDR3 is 15 residues long. CDR1 is LGHDT and CDR2 is YNNKEL in the germline V gene (reference sequence). V lost 5 bases to trimming and J lost 0 bases, with 13 bases between them.

The CDR3 DNA reads TGTGCCAGCAGCTTAGGCTCGTCGCGAAGGCAGTTCTTC. Residues: CASSLGSSRRQFF. This chain links TRBV11-1 with TRBJ2-1; D unresolved. Trimming pared 1 base from V and 12 bases from J, leaving 13 bases between. The CDR3 is 13 residues long. Germline V lookup: CDR1 SGHAT, CDR2 FQDESV (reference sequence).

The sample holds one count of this clonotype. V and J are TRBV18 and TRBJ2-5; 7 bases align to TRBD1. J was trimmed by 5 bases and V by 3 bases; bases with no gene match: 6. The V gene's germline CDR1 is KGHSH and CDR2 LQKENI. The CDR3 totals 14 residues. In DNA form, the CDR3 reads TGTGCCAGCTCACCCCTCGACAGGGATGAGACCCAGTACTTC. Amino acid sequence: CASSPLDRDETQYF. The full variable domain, completed using reference TRBV18 and TRBJ2-5, is NAGVMQNPRHLVRRRGQEARLRCSPMKGHSHVYWYRQLPEEGLKFMVYLQKENIIDESGMPKERFSAEFPKEGPSILRIQQVVRGDSAAYFCASSPLDRDETQYFGPGTRLLVL.

This rearrangement joins TRBV20-1 to TRBJ2-3; the match to TRBD1 covers 7 bases. This CDR3 is 12 amino acids long. J gave up 2 bases and V 6 bases, and 2 bases lay outside the gene matches. Germline assignment: CDR1 DFQATT and CDR2 SNEGSKA (reference sequence). The CDR3 loop is CSATGDTDTQYF. The CDR3, as DNA: TGCAGTGCAACAGGGGACACAGATACGCAGTATTTT.

This clonotype turned up a few times. The CDR3 DNA reads as TGTGCCAGCAGTCTGGACAGGGCCACTGAAGCTTTCTTT. Its protein product is CASSLDRATEAFF. V usage is TRBV6-2 or TRBV6-3 and J usage is TRBJ1-1, with 8 positions matching TRBD1. The germline CDR1 and CDR2 sequences are MNHEY and SVGEGT. The V segment lost 5 bases and the J segment 4 bases; nucleotides outside the gene matches: 3. This CDR3 has 13 amino acids.